The next 31 T cell receptor beta chains were all read from a single sample in a study of shared clonotypes between healthy human individuals. Generated by immunoSEQ multiplex PCR, the TCRdb table keeps only in-frame clones and is missing some. The sample holds under 750,000 clones; around 70% are singletons and the top ten take under 2%. The specimen was memory CD4+ T cells sorted from blood. The sample's subset: CD45RA-negative fraction. The receptors stem from a woman aged 30 to 39 in good health.

The chain couples TRBV7-9 to TRBJ2-6, with 8 positions matching TRBD1. CDR3 length: 16 residues. With 6 bases clipped from V and 2 bases from J, the junction kept 6 bases outside the gene matches. Germline V gene lookup returns CDR1 SEHNR and CDR2 FQNEAQ (reference sequence). As DNA, the CDR3 is TGTGCCAGCAGACCGGGACAGGTCCCTGGGGCCAACGTCCTGACTTTC. This encodes CASRPGQVPGANVLTF.

The CDR3 nucleotides are TGTGCCAGCAGCCGGACTGGCGGGAGTCGGGACACCGGGGAGCTGTTTTTT. Translated: CASSRTGGSRDTGELFF. This chain connects TRBV7-8 to TRBJ2-2, with 7 bases identical to TRBD2. Trimming at V came to 5 bases and at J to 3 bases, leaving 12 bases not matched to a gene. The CDR3 has 17 residues. The germline V gene encodes CDR1 SGHVS and CDR2 FQNEAQ.

As DNA, the CDR3 is TGTGCCACTGGTCGACCCTACGAGCAGTACTTC. As protein: CATGRPYEQYF. The chain links TRBV28 to TRBJ2-7; D gene ambiguous. The germline V gene encodes CDR1 MDHEN and CDR2 SYDVKM. Trimming took 10 bases from V and 2 from J, leaving 9 bases between them. CDR3 length: 11 amino acids.

This clone occurred a few times. V and J are TRBV4-1 and TRBJ1-2; D gene unclear. Trimming took 1 base from V and 4 from J, leaving 7 bases between them. Per germline, CDR1 MGHRA and CDR2 YSYEKL. The CDR3 runs to 13 residues. The CDR3: CASSQGSLYGYTF. DNA for the CDR3: TGCGCCAGCAGCCAAGGTAGCCTCTATGGCTACACCTTC.

The chain is built from TRBV5-8 and TRBJ2-2; D may be TRBD1 or TRBD2 (6 bases each). CDR3 length: 16 amino acids. The V gene's germline CDR1 is SGHTS and CDR2 YDEGEE. The V gene lost 1 base and the J gene lost 5 bases, with 15 bases spanning the gap. DNA for the CDR3: TGTGCCAGCAGCTTGAGGGGGGCGCTAAATACCGGGGAGCTGTTTTTT. This gives the protein CASSLRGALNTGELFF.

This sequence joins TRBV19 and TRBJ2-3, with TRBD2 matching 11 bases. This CDR3 is built from 16 residues. Trimming removed 3 bases from V and 5 bases from J; junction bases left unmatched: 7. Germline CDR1 is LNHDA and CDR2 is SQIVND (reference sequence). The CDR3, as DNA: TGTGCCAGTAGTATTCTCACTAGCGGGAGAGGAGATACGCAGTATTTT. Translation: CASSILTSGRGDTQYF.

The chain employs TRBV6-6 and TRBJ2-1, with TRBD1 matching 9 bases. The V and J ends lost 7 bases and 8 bases, in that order; junction bases with no gene match: 12. Germline V lookup: CDR1 MNHNY, CDR2 SVGAGI (reference sequence). This CDR3 is built from 15 residues. The CDR3 DNA sequence: TGTGCCAGCACCCCCGGGACAGGGAAGGTAGATGAGCAGTTCTTC. Its protein product is CASTPGTGKVDEQFF.

This chain uses TRBV13 with TRBJ1-1, with 7 bases lining up with TRBD1. Germline V lookup: CDR1 PRHDT, CDR2 FYEKMQ (reference sequence). J gave up 0 bases and V 5 bases, and 3 bases lay outside the gene matches. CDR3 length equals 14 residues. In DNA form, the CDR3 reads TGTGCCAGCAGCGGGGGACAGATGAACACTGAAGCTTTCTTT. Amino acids: CASSGGQMNTEAFF.

V usage is TRBV19 and J usage is TRBJ1-1; D remains ambiguous. This CDR3 has 15 amino acids. Trimming left V 5 bases short and J 1 base short, with 14 bases between. Germline-derived CDR1 and CDR2 are LNHDA and SQIVND (reference sequence). This CDR3 reads CASSPRFRENTEAFF. Here the CDR3 DNA reads TGTGCCAGTAGTCCCCGATTTCGAGAGAACACTGAAGCTTTCTTT.

This clone was detected many times. This chain joins TRBV5-1 and TRBJ2-3; 7 nucleotides line up with TRBD1. Germline V CDR1 and CDR2: SGHRS, YFSETQ. The CDR3 length is 16 residues. Unmatched junction bases numbered 8, after V lost 4 bases and J lost 0 bases. The CDR3 reads CASSPGTEISTDTQYF. CDR3 DNA sequence: TGCGCCAGCAGCCCAGGGACAGAGATAAGCACAGATACGCAGTATTTT.

V gene TRBV19 combines with J gene TRBJ2-7; 8 positions match TRBD1. Germline CDR1 is LNHDA and CDR2 is SQIVND (reference sequence). This CDR3 comprises 17 residues. The V gene end was trimmed by 0 bases and the J gene end by 0 bases; junction bases not matched to a gene: 7. CDR3 amino acids: CASSIDLQGASSYEQYF. CDR3 DNA: TGTGCCAGTAGTATAGATCTTCAGGGGGCAAGCTCCTACGAGCAGTACTTC.

The V call is TRBV2, the J call TRBJ2-5; D remains unclear. Trimming left V 2 bases short and J 4 bases short, with 5 bases between. This CDR3 spans 12 amino acids. Germline CDR1 is SNHLY and CDR2 is FYNNEI. The CDR3 DNA sequence: TGTGCCAGCAGTGAATCGGGAGAGACCCAGTACTTC. Translated: CASSESGETQYF.

In this sample, this clone turned up a few times. The V gene is TRBV5-1, the J gene TRBJ2-7; 10 nucleotides agree with TRBD1. This CDR3 comprises 14 residues. V was clipped by 6 bases and J by 5 bases; unmatched bases: 8. Germline V gene sequence: CDR1 SGHRS, CDR2 YFSETQ. The CDR3 loop is CASNTGQGPNEQYF. DNA of the CDR3: TGCGCCAGCAACACGGGACAGGGGCCGAACGAGCAGTACTTC.

The chain recombines TRBV5-1 with TRBJ1-1; D remains unclear. Trimming pared 4 bases from V and 4 bases from J, leaving 14 bases between. The germline V gene has CDR1 SGHRS and CDR2 YFSETQ. The CDR3 has 14 amino acids. Here the CDR3 reads CASSAREGSTEAFF. The CDR3 DNA is TGCGCCAGCAGCGCCCGGGAGGGAAGCACTGAAGCTTTCTTT. Combining the CDR3 with reference TRBV5-1 and TRBJ1-1 gives the whole variable domain KAGVTQTPRYLIKTRGQQVTLSCSPISGHRSVSWYQQTPGQGLQFLFEYFSETQRNKGNFPGRFSGRQFSNSRSEMNVSTLELGDSALYLCASSAREGSTEAFFGQGTRLTVV.

The chain carries TRBV20-1 and TRBJ1-2; D gene unclear. Germline V CDR1 and CDR2: DFQATT, SNEGSKA (reference sequence). The CDR3 totals 9 residues. The CDR3 sequence is CSAEYGYTF. The CDR3 nucleotides read TGCAGCGCCGAGTATGGCTACACCTTC.

The rearrangement uses TRBV6-5 and TRBJ1-4; no clear D gene. CDR3 length: 15 residues. V was clipped by 1 base and J by 2 bases, with 8 bases between them. The germline gives CDR1 MNHEY, CDR2 SVGAGI. Here the CDR3 reads CASSYFGSTNEKLFF. CDR3 in DNA: TGTGCCAGCAGTTACTTCGGGTCCACTAATGAAAAACTGTTTTTT.

V usage is TRBV2 and J usage is TRBJ1-1; 7 nucleotides line up with TRBD1. The germline CDR1 and CDR2 sequences are SNHLY and FYNNEI. V lost 5 bases, J lost 4 bases, and 7 bases stayed unmatched. The CDR3 is 14 residues long. Here the CDR3 reads CASSQYGTVTEAFF. The DNA of the CDR3 is TGTGCCAGCAGTCAGTACGGGACAGTCACTGAAGCTTTCTTT.

The gene calls are TRBV2 and TRBJ2-3; 7 bases line up with TRBD2. Trimming at V came to 7 bases and at J to 5 bases, leaving 12 bases not matched to a gene. CDR3 length: 15 residues. CDR1 is SNHLY, CDR2 FYNNEI, per germline. The CDR3 sequence: CASTLLGGVGDTQYF. CDR3 DNA sequence: TGTGCCAGCACCTTACTGGGAGGGGTGGGAGATACGCAGTATTTT.

In its sample, this clone was seen a few times. This chain uses TRBV10-1 with TRBJ1-5; 7 bases align to TRBD1. Trimming at V came to 9 bases and at J to 1 base, leaving 6 bases not matched to a gene. Germline V gives CDR1 WNHNN, CDR2 SYGVQD (reference sequence). The CDR3 totals 14 residues. CDR3 nucleotide sequence: TGCGCCAGTGAGGGGGCGCCGAGCAATCAGCCCCAGCATTTT. Translation: CASEGAPSNQPQHF.

The V call is TRBV4-1, the J call TRBJ2-4; no clear D gene. CDR3 length equals 16 residues. V was clipped by 0 bases and J by 6 bases, with 15 bases between them. Germline loops: CDR1 MGHRA, CDR2 YSYEKL. CDR3 in amino acids: CASSQDDRADGNIQYF. The CDR3 DNA reads as TGCGCCAGCAGCCAAGATGATCGGGCAGACGGAAACATTCAGTACTTC.

The genes are TRBV19 and TRBJ2-3; 7 nucleotides match TRBD1. Germline values: CDR1 LNHDA, CDR2 SQIVND (reference sequence). After removal of 0 bases from V and 8 bases from J, the junction contained 5 bases not matched to a gene. This CDR3 is built from 14 residues. The CDR3 DNA follows: TGTGCCAGTAGTATAGATGAGGGGGCTGGTACGCAGTATTTT. Protein: CASSIDEGAGTQYF.

The V and J genes are TRBV11-2 and TRBJ2-5, with 7 bases identical to TRBD1. CDR1 is SGHAT and CDR2 is FQNNGV in the germline V gene. The CDR3 is made up of 15 amino acids. Trimming removed 4 bases from V and 5 bases from J; junction bases left unmatched: 10. DNA for the CDR3: TGTGCCAGCAGCTCAGCAGGGGGTGGGTGGGAGACCCAGTACTTC. It encodes CASSSAGGGWETQYF.

The chain carries TRBV19 and TRBJ2-7, with 8 bases identical to TRBD2. The J segment lost 6 bases and the V segment lost 3 bases, leaving 4 bases of the junction unmatched. There are 13 residues in the CDR3. The germline CDR1 and CDR2 sequences are LNHDA and SQIVND (reference sequence). The CDR3: CASSMVGTSEQYF. DNA of the CDR3: TGTGCCAGTAGTATGGTAGGGACTAGCGAGCAGTACTTC. Full variable domain (outside the CDR3, taken from reference TRBV19 and TRBJ2-7): DGGITQSPKYLFRKEGQNVTLSCEQNLNHDAMYWYRQDPGQGLRLIYYSQIVNDFQKGDIAEGYSVSREKKESFPLTVTSAQKNPTAFYLCASSMVGTSEQYFGPGTRLTVT.

The rearrangement uses TRBV7-9 and TRBJ2-1, with D possibly called TRBD1 or TRBD2 (5 bases each). This CDR3 region has 14 residues. CDR1 SEHNR and CDR2 FQNEAQ come from the germline V gene (reference sequence). The V gene lost 4 bases and the J gene lost 10 bases, with 17 bases spanning the gap. The CDR3 bases are TGTGCCAGCAGCTCCAACTACTGGGGGAGAGAGCAGTTCTTC. The encoded protein is CASSSNYWGREQFF. The entire variable domain, with the rest obtained from reference TRBV7-9 and TRBJ2-1, is as follows: DTGVSQNPRHKITKRGQNVTFRCDPISEHNRLYWYRQTLGQGPEFLTYFQNEAQLEKSRLLSDRFSAERPKGSFSTLEIQRTEQGDSAMYLCASSSNYWGREQFFGPGTRLTVL.

The CDR3 protein is CASSIGFLPGELFF. The DNA for the CDR3 is TGTGCCAGTAGTATAGGATTTCTGCCCGGGGAGCTGTTTTTT. The chain employs TRBV19 and TRBJ2-2, with D unresolved. The CDR3 sequence is 14 residues long. CDR1 and CDR2 (germline): LNHDA, SQIVND (reference sequence). Trimming left V 1 base short and J 6 bases short, with 9 bases between.

In its sample, this clone was seen a few times. The CDR3 loop is CSVEDSAGEGGNQPQHF. The CDR3 DNA follows: TGCAGCGTTGAAGATTCGGCAGGGGAGGGTGGCAATCAGCCCCAGCATTTT. The gene calls are TRBV29-1 and TRBJ1-5; D is possibly TRBD1 (6 bases). Germline assignment: CDR1 SQVTM and CDR2 ANQGSEA. The CDR3 totals 17 residues. With 0 bases removed from V and 2 bases from J, the gap between germline ends came to 17 bases.

The chain combines TRBV11-2 with TRBJ2-7; D is ambiguous. Germline V gene data show CDR1 as SGHAT and CDR2 as FQNNGV. The CDR3 covers 14 residues. The germline V and J ends were trimmed by 5 bases and 0 bases, with 11 bases remaining between them. The CDR3 DNA follows: TGTGCCAGCAGCCCCGGAATAACCTCCTACGAGCAGTACTTC. Its translation is CASSPGITSYEQYF.

This clone was observed once. J is TRBJ2-7 and V is TRBV6-1; a possible D gene is TRBD1 (6 bases). CDR1 is MNHNS and CDR2 is SASEGT in the germline V gene. The CDR3 is 14 amino acids. Trimming removed 6 bases from V and 2 bases from J, with 14 bases in between. CDR3 in DNA: TGTGCCAGCAGCCCACAGGGAGACCCCTACGAGCAGTACTTC. Encoded protein: CASSPQGDPYEQYF.

The V call is TRBV6-4, the J call TRBJ2-7, with D perhaps matching TRBD2 (6 bases). This CDR3 spans 15 amino acids. Germline V gene data show CDR1 as MRHNA and CDR2 as SNTAGT. Trimming took off 4 bases at V and 5 bases at J, with 18 bases between the two ends. CDR3 loop: CASSALRTGGDEQYF. The CDR3 coding sequence is TGTGCCAGCAGTGCCCTGAGGACTGGAGGGGACGAGCAGTACTTC.

V gene TRBV7-8 combines with J gene TRBJ1-5, with a possible D match to TRBD1 (5 bases). V was pared by 1 base and J by 4 bases, with 8 bases between. The V gene's germline CDR1 is SGHVS and CDR2 FQNEAQ. This CDR3 has 14 residues. CDR3 protein: CASSLVEGNQPQHF. The CDR3 DNA follows: TGTGCCAGCAGCTTAGTGGAGGGGAATCAGCCCCAGCATTTT.

The genes are TRBV25-1 and TRBJ1-6; TRBD1 might be the D (6 bases). Germline values: CDR1 MGHDK, CDR2 SYGVNS. Trimming took off 3 bases at V and 10 bases at J, with 10 bases between the two ends. The CDR3 length is 13 residues. The CDR3 loop reads CASSDLGGSPLHF. CDR3 DNA sequence: TGTGCCAGCAGTGATCTCGGGGGCTCACCCCTCCACTTT.